This TCR beta chain derives from a study of cytomegalovirus exposure and HLA in healthy donors. Across the whole study: The study's early data release held some 85 million unique TCRs from HLA-typed donors. Study-wide findings and caveats: Presence/absence analyses supposed approximately even sequencing depth among donors.

Comments on this clone: Its antigen is currently unknown.

CDR1 and CDR2 from the germline V gene are MNHEY and SVGAGI. This CDR3 has 14 residues. 60 Vbeta and 13 Jbeta primers were used in PCR. Assay: immunoSEQ multiplex PCR; the TCRdb copy retains only in-frame clones and omits some. The sample contains a few hundred thousand clones, over 75% of which appear only once. The study sampled nominally healthy donors, though unrecorded immune exposures were likely. The source material was PBMCs. The clonotype comes from a man younger than 35 in good health and CMV-seronegative. The chain uses TRBV6-5 and TRBJ2-7, with 11 bases aligning to TRBD1. The CDR3 reads CATAPGQGGWEQYF. DNA for the CDR3: TGTGCTACCGCCCCGGGACAGGGGGGTTGGGAGCAGTACTTC.